The T cell receptor (beta chain) under discussion was sequenced for a study of blood T cell repertoires in COVID-19. Study at large: COVID-19 samples from acute and convalescent phases originated in the United States, Italy and Spain. From T cells, B-cell-depleted T cells, or PBMCs came the material, which was cDNA or gDNA.

In the source study's methods: Amplification of reference gene primers provided the estimated nucleated cell counts. Repertoires were generated with immunoSEQ multiplex PCR, while TCRdb's copy carries only in-frame clones and drops some. The V and J calls and clone size were taken over from that table, and D and trimming were inferred from the DNA. The table records tens of thousands of clones, 80% to 90% of them present only once. The V and J ends lost 1 base and 10 bases, in that order; junction bases with no gene match: 7. Per germline, CDR1 SGHRS and CDR2 YFSETQ. This CDR3 contains 15 residues. Sequenced: peripheral blood. The chain employs TRBV5-1 and TRBJ2-1; 11 bases fit TRBD2. The TCR was taken from a human donor in a cohort sampled during active COVID-19. Here the CDR3 DNA reads TGCGCCAGCAGCTTGTTAGCGGGGGGGCCTAAGGAGCAGTTCTTC. This sequence encodes CASSLLAGGPKEQFF.